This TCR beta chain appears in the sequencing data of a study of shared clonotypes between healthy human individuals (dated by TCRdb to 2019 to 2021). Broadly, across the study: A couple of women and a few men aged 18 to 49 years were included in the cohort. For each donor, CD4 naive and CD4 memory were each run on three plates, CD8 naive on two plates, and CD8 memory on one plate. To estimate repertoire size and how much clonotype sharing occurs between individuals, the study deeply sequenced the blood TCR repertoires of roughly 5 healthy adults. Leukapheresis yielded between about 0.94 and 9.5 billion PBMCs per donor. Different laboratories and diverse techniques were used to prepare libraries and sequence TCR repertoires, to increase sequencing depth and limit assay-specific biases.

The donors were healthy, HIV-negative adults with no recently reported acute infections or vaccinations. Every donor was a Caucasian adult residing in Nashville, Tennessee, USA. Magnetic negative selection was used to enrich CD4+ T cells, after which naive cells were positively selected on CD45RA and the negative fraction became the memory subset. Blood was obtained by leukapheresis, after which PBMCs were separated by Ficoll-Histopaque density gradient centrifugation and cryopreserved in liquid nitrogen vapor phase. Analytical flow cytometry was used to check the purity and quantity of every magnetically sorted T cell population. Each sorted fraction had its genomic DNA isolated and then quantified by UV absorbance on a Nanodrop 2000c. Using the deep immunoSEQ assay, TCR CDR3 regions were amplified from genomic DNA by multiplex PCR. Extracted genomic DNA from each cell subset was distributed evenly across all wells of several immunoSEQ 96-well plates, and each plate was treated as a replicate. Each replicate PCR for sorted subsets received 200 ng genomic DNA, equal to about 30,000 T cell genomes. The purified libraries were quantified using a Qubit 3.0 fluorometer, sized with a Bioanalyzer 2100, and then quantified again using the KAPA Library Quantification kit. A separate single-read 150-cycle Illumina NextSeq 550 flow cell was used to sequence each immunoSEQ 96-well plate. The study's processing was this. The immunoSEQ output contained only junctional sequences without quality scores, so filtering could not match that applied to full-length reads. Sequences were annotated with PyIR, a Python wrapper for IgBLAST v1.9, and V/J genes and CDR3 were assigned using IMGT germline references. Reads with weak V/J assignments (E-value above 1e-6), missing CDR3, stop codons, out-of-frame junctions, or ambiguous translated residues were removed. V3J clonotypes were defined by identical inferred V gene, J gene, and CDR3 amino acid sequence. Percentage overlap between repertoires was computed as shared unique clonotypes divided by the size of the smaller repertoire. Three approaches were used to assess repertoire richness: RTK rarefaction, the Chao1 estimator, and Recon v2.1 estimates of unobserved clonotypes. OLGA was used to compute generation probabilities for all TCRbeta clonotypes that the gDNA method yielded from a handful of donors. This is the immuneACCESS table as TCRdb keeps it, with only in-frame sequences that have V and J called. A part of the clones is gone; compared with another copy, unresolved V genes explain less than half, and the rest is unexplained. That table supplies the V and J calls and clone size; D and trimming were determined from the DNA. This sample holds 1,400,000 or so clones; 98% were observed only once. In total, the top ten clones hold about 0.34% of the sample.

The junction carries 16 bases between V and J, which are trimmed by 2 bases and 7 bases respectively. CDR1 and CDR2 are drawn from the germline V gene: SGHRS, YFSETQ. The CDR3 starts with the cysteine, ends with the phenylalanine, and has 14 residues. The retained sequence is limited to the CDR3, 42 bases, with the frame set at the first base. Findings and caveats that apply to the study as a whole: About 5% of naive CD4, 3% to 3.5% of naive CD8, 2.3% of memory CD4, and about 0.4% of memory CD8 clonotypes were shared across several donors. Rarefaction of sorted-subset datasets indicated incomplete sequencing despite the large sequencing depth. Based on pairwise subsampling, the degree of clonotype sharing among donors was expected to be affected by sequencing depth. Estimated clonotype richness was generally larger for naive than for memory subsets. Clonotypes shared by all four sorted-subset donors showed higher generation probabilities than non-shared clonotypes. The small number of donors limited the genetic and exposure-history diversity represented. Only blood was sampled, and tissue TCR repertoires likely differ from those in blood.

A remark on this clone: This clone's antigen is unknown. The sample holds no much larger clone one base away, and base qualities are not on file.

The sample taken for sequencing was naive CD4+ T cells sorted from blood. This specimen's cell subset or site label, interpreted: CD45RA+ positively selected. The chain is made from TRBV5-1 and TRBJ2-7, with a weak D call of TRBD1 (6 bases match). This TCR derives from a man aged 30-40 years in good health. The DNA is TGCGCCAGCAGCTTACAGGGACCTCAGGGGGAGCAGTACTTC. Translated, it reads CASSLQGPQGEQYF.